These 27 T cell receptor beta chains share one sample of origin, sequenced in a study of early T cells in non-severe SARS-CoV-2 infection. MiXCR was run by TCRdb on the 5' RACE reads, yielding one entry per CDR3 protein. The table includes 35,000 to 45,000 distinct CDR3 sequences, 5.5% to 7.5% detected once. Source: whole blood, taken at baseline. Receptors were obtained from an adult who was a healthcare worker with PCR-confirmed SARS-CoV-2 infection or an uninfected control (not recorded which).

V and J are TRBV3-1 and TRBJ2-1; 7 bases fit TRBD2. This CDR3 has 16 amino acids. Germline V gene lookup returns CDR1 LGHDT and CDR2 YNNKEL (reference sequence). The junction had 13 bases not matched to a gene; V was cut back by 4 bases and J by 7 bases. Here the CDR3 reads CASSPRLSGVGNEQFF. The CDR3, as DNA: TGTGCCAGCAGCCCTCGACTAAGCGGGGTGGGTAATGAGCAGTTCTTC.

This clonotype appeared many times. In DNA, the CDR3 is TGTGCCAGCACCCGCCTGTGGAAGGGCGAGACCCAGTACTTC. Protein: CASTRLWKGETQYF. V and J are TRBV7-6 and TRBJ2-5, with no clear D. Germline V gives CDR1 SGHVS, CDR2 FNYEAQ. CDR3 length equals 14 residues. Trimming removed 7 bases from V and 5 bases from J, with 17 bases in between.

The chain combines TRBV7-2 with TRBJ1-1, with 7 bases matching TRBD1. This CDR3 has 14 amino acids. The J segment lost 2 bases and the V segment lost 6 bases, leaving 6 bases of the junction unmatched. The germline V gene has CDR1 SGHTA and CDR2 FQGNSA. CDR3 in amino acids: CASSRQGYNTEAFF. CDR3 DNA: TGTGCCAGCAGTCGACAGGGATATAACACTGAAGCTTTCTTT.

In this sample, this clonotype turned up many times. This chain links TRBV7-2 with TRBJ2-5; 13 nucleotides line up with TRBD2. CDR3 size: 15 residues. With V trimmed by 5 bases and J by 7 bases, 7 bases remained unmatched. Germline values: CDR1 SGHTA, CDR2 FQGNSA. CDR3 sequence (DNA): TGTGCCAGCAGCCCTACTAGCGGGGGGGTAGGGACCCAGTACTTC. This translates into CASSPTSGGVGTQYF. The variable domain in full, completed from reference TRBV7-2 and TRBJ2-5, reads GAGVSQSPSNKVTEKGKDVELRCDPISGHTALYWYRQSLGQGLEFLIYFQGNSAPDKSGLPSDRFSAERTGGSVSTLTIQRTQQEDSAVYLCASSPTSGGVGTQYFGPGTRLLVL.

The chain uses TRBV12-3 or TRBV12-4 and TRBJ2-2; D possibly corresponds to TRBD2 (6 bases). Trimming stripped 6 bases from V and 8 bases from J, with 19 bases between. The CDR3 runs to 15 residues. CDR3 nucleotide sequence: TGTGCCAGCAGCTACCGGGACTCACTTCCAGGGGAGCTGTTTTTT. Translating it yields CASSYRDSLPGELFF.

This clonotype showed up just a few times. The genes are TRBV29-1 and TRBJ1-2; a possible D gene is TRBD1 (6 bases). There are 13 residues in the CDR3. The V and J ends lost 2 bases and 5 bases respectively, with 12 bases between them. CDR1 SQVTM and CDR2 ANQGSEA come from the germline V gene. This chain's CDR3 is CSVEIGRGYGYTF. CDR3 DNA: TGCAGCGTTGAAATCGGCAGGGGATATGGCTACACCTTC.

This clonotype has a count of ten or more. The chain links TRBV12-3 or TRBV12-4 to TRBJ1-1; 11 bases line up with TRBD1. V lost 7 bases, J lost 4 bases, and 14 bases stayed unmatched. CDR3 length: 17 amino acids. Written as DNA, the CDR3 is TGTGCCAGCATTTCACAGTCCGGGACAGGGGGAGGCACTGAAGCTTTCTTT. It translates to CASISQSGTGGGTEAFF.

In the case of this clonotype: As the CDR3 is not closed by the conserved phenylalanine or tryptophan, this likely results from a read error. The chain has TRBV18 and TRBJ2-2; 14 positions agree with TRBD2. J lost 3 bases, V lost 3 bases, and 0 bases had no gene match. Germline CDR1 KGHSH, CDR2 LQKENI. The CDR3 runs 16 residues. The CDR3 loop reads CASSPGLAGDTGELFS. DNA of the CDR3: TGTGCCAGCTCACCGGGACTAGCGGGAGACACCGGGGAGCTGTTTTCT.

The chain has TRBV24-1 and TRBJ1-5, with 8 bases matching TRBD1. Trimming at V came to 5 bases and at J to 15 bases, leaving 5 bases not matched to a gene. The CDR3 is 11 residues long. Germline CDR1 and CDR2: KGHDR and SFDVKD. This CDR3 reads CATSADRVWHF. In nucleotides, the CDR3 is TGTGCCACCAGTGCGGACAGGGTCTGGCATTTT.

This clonotype was observed many times. This chain links TRBV7-2 with TRBJ2-7; TRBD1 might be the D (6 bases). The germline V and J ends were trimmed by 5 bases and 6 bases, with 17 bases remaining between them. The germline CDR1 and CDR2 sequences are SGHTA and FQGNSA. The CDR3 length is 14 residues. The DNA of the CDR3 is TGTGCCAGCAGCCGCCAGGGGACCCCTGGCGAGCAGTACTTC. Amino acid sequence: CASSRQGTPGEQYF.

As DNA, the CDR3 is TGTGCCAGCAGCACTAGCTGGGGGACTGGGGAGCTGTTTTTT. Translating gives CASSTSWGTGELFF. This sequence joins TRBV11-2 and TRBJ2-2, with D possibly being TRBD2 (6 bases). CDR3 length equals 14 residues. The germline V gene encodes CDR1 SGHAT and CDR2 FQNNGV. V was trimmed by 5 bases and J by 8 bases, leaving 15 bases between them. Drawing the rest from reference TRBV11-2 and TRBJ2-2, the complete variable domain is EAGVAQSPRYKIIEKRQSVAFWCNPISGHATLYWYQQILGQGPKLLIQFQNNGVVDDSQLPKDRFSAERLKGVDSTLKIQPAKLEDSAVYLCASSTSWGTGELFFGEGSRLTVL.

The rearrangement links TRBV13 to TRBJ1-4; weak D call: TRBD1 (5 bases). There are 16 residues in the CDR3. Germline V gene lookup returns CDR1 PRHDT and CDR2 FYEKMQ (reference sequence). Trimming pared 5 bases from V and 6 bases from J, leaving 19 bases between. CDR3 DNA sequence: TGTGCCAGCAGCCCAGGAACGACAGCGAACTATGAAAAACTGTTTTTT. Its translation is CASSPGTTANYEKLFF.

This clonotype was detected a few times. The chain combines TRBV13 with TRBJ1-1; 7 bases agree with TRBD1. V lost 5 bases, J lost 1 base, and 7 bases stayed unmatched. The CDR3 spans 15 residues. Germline CDR1 reads PRHDT; CDR2 reads FYEKMQ (reference sequence). In nucleotides, the CDR3 is TGTGCCAGCAGCCGTACCGGGACAGCGAACACTGAAGCTTTCTTT. Translating it yields CASSRTGTANTEAFF.

This clonotype was found many times. The chain combines TRBV12-3 or TRBV12-4 with TRBJ2-7; possibly TRBD2 for D (6 bases). The CDR3 is 20 amino acids. V dropped 1 base and J dropped 0 bases, with 25 bases sitting between them. The CDR3 is CASSLEKLGGLPAASYEQYF. DNA for the CDR3: TGTGCCAGCAGTTTAGAAAAGTTGGGAGGATTGCCCGCAGCCTCCTACGAGCAGTACTTC.

The chain links TRBV4-3 to TRBJ1-1; D is unresolved. Germline values: CDR1 LGHNA, CDR2 YSLEER. The V and J ends lost 4 bases and 2 bases respectively, with 11 bases between them. The CDR3 runs 14 residues. The CDR3 coding sequence is TGCGCCAGCAGCCTAAGCCCAGGTAACACTGAAGCTTTCTTT. It specifies CASSLSPGNTEAFF.

This clonotype was found many times. The V and J genes are TRBV12-3 or TRBV12-4 and TRBJ2-1; 14 bases map to TRBD2. Trimming cost V 5 bases and J 6 bases; bases outside gene matches: 3. This CDR3 is built from 15 residues. The CDR3 here is CASSQTSGRANEQFF. The CDR3 DNA is TGTGCCAGCAGTCAGACTAGCGGGAGGGCCAATGAGCAGTTCTTC.

This clonotype occurred many times. The gene calls are TRBV12-3 or TRBV12-4 and TRBJ2-7; no definite D call. The CDR3 loop spans 14 amino acids. Trimming removed 2 bases from V and 3 bases from J, with 11 bases in between. In DNA form, the CDR3 reads TGTGCCAGCAGTTTATCCGACAAGGACTACGAGCAGTACTTC. Translated: CASSLSDKDYEQYF.

This clonotype showed up just a few times. The chain has TRBV29-1 and TRBJ2-1; D gene uncertain. Germline lookup yields CDR1 SQVTM and CDR2 ANQGSEA. The length of the CDR3 is 13 residues. V was cut by 5 bases and J by 1 base, with 9 bases left in between. The CDR3 DNA follows: TGCAGCGTTAACGGCGTGTCCTACAATGAGCAGTTCTTC. It is translated as CSVNGVSYNEQFF.

The J gene is TRBJ1-4, the V gene TRBV7-2; 9 bases agree with TRBD1. The CDR3 has 15 residues. Trimming at V came to 5 bases and at J to 5 bases, leaving 6 bases not matched to a gene. The germline gives CDR1 SGHTA, CDR2 FQGNSA. The CDR3 coding sequence is TGTGCCAGCAGCGTAGACAGGGGGAAGAATGAAAAACTGTTTTTT. Translation: CASSVDRGKNEKLFF.

The sample holds a few counts of this clonotype. V is TRBV29-1 and J is TRBJ2-1; D might be TRBD2 (5 bases). V was cut by 7 bases and J by 7 bases, with 8 bases left in between. The V gene's germline CDR1 is SQVTM and CDR2 ANQGSEA. This CDR3 has 10 amino acids. Here the CDR3 reads CSGAENEQFF. CDR3 sequence (DNA): TGCAGCGGAGCGGAGAATGAGCAGTTCTTC.

This clonotype occurred many times. V usage is TRBV13 and J usage is TRBJ2-5, with D maybe TRBD1 (6 bases). Trimming shortened V by 6 bases and J by 6 bases, and 14 bases separated the two germline ends. The V gene's germline CDR1 is PRHDT and CDR2 FYEKMQ (reference sequence). The CDR3 has 13 amino acids. CDR3 coding DNA: TGTGCCAGCAGTCGACAGGTTGGGAAGACCCAGTACTTC. Translated, it gives CASSRQVGKTQYF.

In its sample, this clonotype was seen many times. The V call is TRBV4-3, the J call TRBJ2-7, with 8 bases matching TRBD1. CDR1 is LGHNA and CDR2 is YSLEER in the germline V gene. The V segment lost 1 base and the J segment 4 bases; nucleotides outside the gene matches: 12. CDR3 size: 17 residues. The CDR3 DNA follows: TGCGCCAGCAGCCAAGGTACATCAGGGACAGGTCGATACGAGCAGTACTTC. Protein sequence: CASSQGTSGTGRYEQYF.

The CDR3 loop reads CASSFPGGSNEQFF. The CDR3 bases are TGTGCCAGCAGCTTCCCGGGGGGGTCTAATGAGCAGTTCTTC. The V call is TRBV11-3, the J call TRBJ2-1; the match to TRBD2 covers 8 bases. This CDR3 is 14 amino acids long. Trimming took 3 bases from V and 7 from J; bases not matched to a gene: 5. Per germline, CDR1 SGHNT and CDR2 YENEEA.

This clonotype has a count of ten or more. The chain joins TRBV4-2 to TRBJ2-5, with D perhaps assigned TRBD1 or TRBD2 (5 bases each). The germline gives CDR1 LGHNA, CDR2 YNFKEQ. V lost 1 base and J 3 bases, leaving 9 bases between the germline ends. The CDR3 spans 14 residues. CDR3 residues: CASSQVLGEETQYF. CDR3 sequence (DNA): TGTGCCAGCAGCCAAGTTCTGGGGGAAGAGACCCAGTACTTC.

This clonotype has at least ten counts. The chain carries TRBV5-4 and TRBJ1-1; D ambiguous. V was cut by 4 bases and J by 4 bases, with 11 bases left in between. The germline gives CDR1 SGHNT, CDR2 YYREEE (reference sequence). This CDR3 is 13 amino acids long. The DNA for the CDR3 is TGTGCCAGCAGCCCACTGGAGGGCACTGAAGCTTTCTTT. It encodes CASSPLEGTEAFF.

This clonotype was counted only a few times. The gene calls are TRBV12-3 or TRBV12-4 and TRBJ1-2; perhaps TRBD1 as D (6 bases). The germline V and J ends were trimmed by 8 bases and 9 bases, with 16 bases remaining between them. CDR3 size: 12 residues. CDR3 bases: TGTGCCAGCTCCTACCAGGGGTATAGCTACACCTTC. Protein product: CASSYQGYSYTF.

This chain's CDR3 is CSVDNGGLNTEAFF. DNA for the CDR3: TGCAGCGTTGATAACGGGGGACTGAACACTGAAGCTTTCTTT. The chain links TRBV29-1 to TRBJ1-1, with a tentative D call TRBD1 (5 bases). With 3 bases removed from V and 0 bases from J, the gap between germline ends came to 11 bases. Per the germline V gene, CDR1 is SQVTM and CDR2 is ANQGSEA. The CDR3 spans 14 residues.